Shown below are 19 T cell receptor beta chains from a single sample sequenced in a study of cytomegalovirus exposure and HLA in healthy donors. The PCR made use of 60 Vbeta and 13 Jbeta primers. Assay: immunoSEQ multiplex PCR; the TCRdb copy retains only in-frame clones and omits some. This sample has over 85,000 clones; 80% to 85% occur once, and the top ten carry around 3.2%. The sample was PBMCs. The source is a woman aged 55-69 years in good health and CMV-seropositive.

The CDR3 DNA reads as TGTGCCAGCAGTGAAGGAGGGACAGGGACCGAGCAGTACTTC. Residues: CASSEGGTGTEQYF. The chain employs TRBV6-1 and TRBJ2-7; 9 nucleotides align to TRBD1. The CDR3 consists of 14 residues. Germline V lookup: CDR1 MNHNS, CDR2 SASEGT. J was trimmed by 6 bases and V by 1 base; bases with no gene match: 4.

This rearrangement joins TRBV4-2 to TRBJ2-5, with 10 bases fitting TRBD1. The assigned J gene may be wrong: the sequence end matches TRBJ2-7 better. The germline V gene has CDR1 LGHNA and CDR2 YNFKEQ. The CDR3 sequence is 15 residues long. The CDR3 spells CASSQDWTGGYEQYF. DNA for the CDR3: TGTGCCAGCAGCCAAGATTGGACAGGGGGGTACGAGCAGTACTTC.

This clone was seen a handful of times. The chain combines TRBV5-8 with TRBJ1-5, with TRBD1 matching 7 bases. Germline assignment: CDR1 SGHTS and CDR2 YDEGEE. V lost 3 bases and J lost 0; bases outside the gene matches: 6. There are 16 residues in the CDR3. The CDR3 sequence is CASSSGTAYSNQPQHF. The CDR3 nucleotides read TGTGCCAGCAGCTCCGGGACAGCCTATAGCAATCAGCCCCAGCATTTT.

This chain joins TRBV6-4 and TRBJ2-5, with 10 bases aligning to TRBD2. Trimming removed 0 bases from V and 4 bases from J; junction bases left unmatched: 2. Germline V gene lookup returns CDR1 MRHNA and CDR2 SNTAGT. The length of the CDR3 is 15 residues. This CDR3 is CASSDSSGGGETQYF. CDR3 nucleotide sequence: TGTGCCAGCAGTGACTCGAGCGGGGGGGGAGAGACCCAGTACTTC.

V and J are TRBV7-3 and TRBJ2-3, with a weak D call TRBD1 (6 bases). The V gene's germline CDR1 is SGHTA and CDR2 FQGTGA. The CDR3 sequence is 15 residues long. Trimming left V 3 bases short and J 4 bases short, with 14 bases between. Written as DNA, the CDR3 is TGTGCCAGCAGCTTTATGGACAGCGGCGCAGATACGCAGTATTTT. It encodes CASSFMDSGADTQYF.

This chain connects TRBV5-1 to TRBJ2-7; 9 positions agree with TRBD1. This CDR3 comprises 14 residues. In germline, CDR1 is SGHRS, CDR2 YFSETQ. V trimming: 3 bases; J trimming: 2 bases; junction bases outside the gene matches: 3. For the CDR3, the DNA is TGCGCCAGCAGCTCCGGGACAGGGACCTACGAGCAGTACTTC. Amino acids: CASSSGTGTYEQYF.

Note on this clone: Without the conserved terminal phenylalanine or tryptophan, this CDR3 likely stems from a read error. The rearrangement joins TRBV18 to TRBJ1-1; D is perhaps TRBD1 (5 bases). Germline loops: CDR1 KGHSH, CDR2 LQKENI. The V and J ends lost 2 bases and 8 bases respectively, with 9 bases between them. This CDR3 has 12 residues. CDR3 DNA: TGTGCCAGCTCACCAAGACGACAGGAAGCTTTCCTT. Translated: CASSPRRQEAFL.

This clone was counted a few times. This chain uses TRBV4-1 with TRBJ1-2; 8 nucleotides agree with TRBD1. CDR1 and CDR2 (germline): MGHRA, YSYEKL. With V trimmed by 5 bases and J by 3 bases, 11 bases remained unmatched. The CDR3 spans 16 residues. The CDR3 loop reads CASSGWTGQTDYGYTF. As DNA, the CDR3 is TGCGCCAGCAGCGGATGGACAGGGCAGACGGACTATGGCTACACCTTC.

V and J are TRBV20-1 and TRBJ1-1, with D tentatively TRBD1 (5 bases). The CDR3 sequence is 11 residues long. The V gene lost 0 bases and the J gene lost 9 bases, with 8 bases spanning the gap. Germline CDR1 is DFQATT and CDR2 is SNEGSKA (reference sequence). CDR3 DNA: TGCAGTGCTAGAGATAGGGGAAAAGCTTTCTTT. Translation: CSARDRGKAFF.

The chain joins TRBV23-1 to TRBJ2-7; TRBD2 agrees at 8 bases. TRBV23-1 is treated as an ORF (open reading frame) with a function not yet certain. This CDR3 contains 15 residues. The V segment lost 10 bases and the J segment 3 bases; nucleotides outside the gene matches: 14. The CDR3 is CAKPTTGTSFYEQYF. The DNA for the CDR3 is TGCGCCAAACCTACGACCGGGACTAGTTTCTACGAGCAGTACTTC.

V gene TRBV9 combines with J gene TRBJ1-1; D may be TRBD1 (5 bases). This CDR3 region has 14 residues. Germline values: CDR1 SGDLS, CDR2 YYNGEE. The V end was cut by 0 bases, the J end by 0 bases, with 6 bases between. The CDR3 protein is CASSVGQLNTEAFF. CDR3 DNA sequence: TGTGCCAGCAGCGTAGGACAGCTGAACACTGAAGCTTTCTTT.

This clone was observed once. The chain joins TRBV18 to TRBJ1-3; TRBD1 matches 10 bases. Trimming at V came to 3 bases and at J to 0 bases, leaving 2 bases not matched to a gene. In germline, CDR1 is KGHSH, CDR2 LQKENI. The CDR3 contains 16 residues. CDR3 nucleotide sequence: TGTGCCAGCTCACCCGGGACAGGGGTCTCTGGAAACACCATATATTTT. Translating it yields CASSPGTGVSGNTIYF. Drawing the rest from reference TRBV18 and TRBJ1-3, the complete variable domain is NAGVMQNPRHLVRRRGQEARLRCSPMKGHSHVYWYRQLPEEGLKFMVYLQKENIIDESGMPKERFSAEFPKEGPSILRIQQVVRGDSAAYFCASSPGTGVSGNTIYFGEGSWLTVV.

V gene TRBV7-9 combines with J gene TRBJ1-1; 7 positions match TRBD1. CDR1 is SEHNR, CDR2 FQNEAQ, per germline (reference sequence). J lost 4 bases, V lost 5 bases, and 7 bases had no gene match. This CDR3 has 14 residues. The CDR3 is CASSTGTVATEAFF. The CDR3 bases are TGTGCCAGCAGCACTGGGACAGTTGCCACTGAAGCTTTCTTT.

The CDR3 region has the DNA TGTGCCAGCAGTAAGGGGTTTAGCACAGATACGCAGTATTTT. As protein: CASSKGFSTDTQYF. V and J are TRBV6-5 and TRBJ2-3, with a weak D call TRBD1 (5 bases). Germline CDR1 reads MNHEY; CDR2 reads SVGAGI. The CDR3 sequence is 14 residues long. Between the trimmed V and J ends, which lost 5 bases and 0 bases, there was a span of 9 bases.

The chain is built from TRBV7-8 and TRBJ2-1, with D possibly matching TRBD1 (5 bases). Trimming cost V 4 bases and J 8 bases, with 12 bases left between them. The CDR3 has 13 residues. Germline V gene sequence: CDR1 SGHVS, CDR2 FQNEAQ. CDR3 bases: TGTGCCAGCAGCTATGCCCAGGGCGATGAGCAGTTCTTC. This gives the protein CASSYAQGDEQFF.

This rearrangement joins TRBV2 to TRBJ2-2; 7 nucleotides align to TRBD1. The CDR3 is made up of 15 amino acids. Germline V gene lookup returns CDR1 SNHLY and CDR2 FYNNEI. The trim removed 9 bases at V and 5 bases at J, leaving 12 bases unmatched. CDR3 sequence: CASRTGVTWTGELFF. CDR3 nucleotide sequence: TGTGCCAGTCGGACAGGAGTAACATGGACCGGGGAGCTGTTTTTT.

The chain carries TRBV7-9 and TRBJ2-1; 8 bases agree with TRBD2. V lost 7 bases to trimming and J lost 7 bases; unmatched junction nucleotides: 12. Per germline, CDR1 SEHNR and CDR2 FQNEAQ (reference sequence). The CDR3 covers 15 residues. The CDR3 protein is CASTPGLVSSNEQFF. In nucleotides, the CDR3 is TGTGCCAGCACCCCGGGACTAGTCTCCTCAAATGAGCAGTTCTTC.

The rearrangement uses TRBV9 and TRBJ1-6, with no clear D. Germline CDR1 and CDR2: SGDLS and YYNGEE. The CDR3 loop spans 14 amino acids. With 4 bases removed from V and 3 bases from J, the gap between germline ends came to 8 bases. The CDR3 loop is CASSLADYNSPLHF. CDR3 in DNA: TGTGCCAGCAGCCTGGCCGACTATAATTCACCCCTCCACTTT.

The CDR3 nucleotides are TGTGCCAGCAGCAGGGACAGCTACAATGAGCAGTTCTTC. It translates to CASSRDSYNEQFF. The rearrangement uses TRBV11-2 and TRBJ2-1; TRBD1 matches at 7 bases. This CDR3 contains 13 residues. The germline V gene encodes CDR1 SGHAT and CDR2 FQNNGV. The V segment lost 5 bases and the J segment 3 bases; nucleotides outside the gene matches: 1.